The 6 T cell receptor beta chains below all came from one sample that was sequenced in a study of Ad26.COV2.S vaccination and SARS-CoV-2 variants. The table came from immunoSEQ multiplex PCR; TCRdb's copy has only in-frame clones and leaves some out. This table holds about 440,000 clones, about 92% found once. Treatment given: approximately 18 received Ad26.COV2.S at low or high dose, single or two shots; 5 received placebo; per-sample allocation not given. The samples were gathered on day 63 after the first injection of vaccine or placebo. Here the sequenced sample was peripheral blood, taken in a trial of Ad26.COV2.S vaccine versus placebo. The receptors come from a person aged 18-65 years who received the Ad26.COV2.S COVID-19 vaccine or a placebo.

This CDR3 reads CASSHRTGMNEQFF. DNA of the CDR3: TGTGCCAGCAGTCACCGGACAGGGATGAATGAGCAGTTCTTC. The rearrangement uses TRBV6-2 or TRBV6-3 and TRBJ2-1; TRBD1 aligns across 8 bases. The ends lost 5 bases at V and 7 bases at J; junction bases unmatched: 7. The length of the CDR3 is 14 residues. CDR1 MNHEY and CDR2 SVGEGT come from the germline V gene.

The V and J genes are TRBV7-7 and TRBJ2-5; TRBD2 aligns across 8 bases. V lost 3 bases, J lost 4 bases, and 10 bases stayed unmatched. Germline CDR1 reads SSHAT; CDR2 reads FNYEAQ (reference sequence). This CDR3 is 16 amino acids long. In nucleotides, the CDR3 is TGTGCCAGCAGCTTGGAGGCGGGGGGCCCCCGAGAGACCCAGTACTTC. It codes for CASSLEAGGPRETQYF. Drawing the rest from reference TRBV7-7 and TRBJ2-5, the complete variable domain is GAGVSQSPRYKVTKRGQDVTLRCDPISSHATLYWYQQALGQGPEFLTYFNYEAQPDKSGLPSDRFSAERPEGSISTLTIQRTEQRDSAMYRCASSLEAGGPRETQYFGPGTRLLVL.

The gene calls are TRBV18 and TRBJ2-2, with TRBD2 as a possible D gene (5 bases). V gave up 2 bases and J gave up 4 bases, with 17 bases separating them. The germline CDR1 and CDR2 sequences are KGHSH and LQKENI. The CDR3 has 17 residues. This chain's CDR3 is CASSPVAGIRPTGELFF. The CDR3 nucleotides are TGTGCCAGCTCACCAGTCGCCGGGATTCGGCCCACCGGGGAGCTGTTTTTT.

The chain uses TRBV19 and TRBJ2-2; 10 nucleotides match TRBD2. With V trimmed by 10 bases and J by 3 bases, 17 bases remained unmatched. The CDR3 totals 18 residues. Germline CDR1 and CDR2: LNHDA and SQIVND (reference sequence). CDR3 region: CATGAWLAGDWDTGELFF. CDR3 sequence (DNA): TGTGCCACGGGGGCCTGGCTAGCGGGAGATTGGGACACCGGGGAGCTGTTTTTT.

The genes are TRBV28 and TRBJ2-3; D remains unclear. Germline loops: CDR1 MDHEN, CDR2 SYDVKM. V was pared by 6 bases and J by 2 bases, with 15 bases between. CDR3 length: 15 residues. As DNA, the CDR3 is TGTGCCAGCAGCCTAGGGTCTAGTGCCACAGATACGCAGTATTTT. Translating it yields CASSLGSSATDTQYF.

This chain joins TRBV14 and TRBJ2-3; 8 bases match TRBD1. Germline CDR1 is SGHDN and CDR2 is FVKESK. J gave up 2 bases and V 4 bases, and 11 bases lay outside the gene matches. The CDR3 runs 17 residues. The CDR3 loop is CASSPPRQGFFTDTQYF. The CDR3 nucleotides read TGTGCCAGCAGCCCCCCCCGACAGGGGTTTTTCACAGATACGCAGTATTTT.